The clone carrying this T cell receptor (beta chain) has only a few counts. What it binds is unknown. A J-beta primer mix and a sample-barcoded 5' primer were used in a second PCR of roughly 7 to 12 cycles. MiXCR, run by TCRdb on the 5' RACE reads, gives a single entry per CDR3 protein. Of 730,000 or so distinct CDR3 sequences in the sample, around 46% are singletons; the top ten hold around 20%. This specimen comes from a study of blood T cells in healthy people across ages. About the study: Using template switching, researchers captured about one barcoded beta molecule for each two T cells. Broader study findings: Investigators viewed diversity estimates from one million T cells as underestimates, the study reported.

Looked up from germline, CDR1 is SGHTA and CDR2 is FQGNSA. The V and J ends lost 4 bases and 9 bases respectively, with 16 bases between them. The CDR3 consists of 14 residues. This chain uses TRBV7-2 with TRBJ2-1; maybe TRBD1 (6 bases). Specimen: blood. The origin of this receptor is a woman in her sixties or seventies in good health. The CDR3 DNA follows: TGTGCCAGCAGCTCGGACAGCCATCTCACTGAGCAGTTCTTC. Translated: CASSSDSHLTEQFF.